The next 18 T cell receptor beta chains were all read from a single sample in a study of cytomegalovirus exposure and HLA in healthy donors. The PCR contained 60 Vbeta and 13 Jbeta primers. Repertoires were generated with immunoSEQ multiplex PCR, while TCRdb's copy carries only in-frame clones and drops some. The data show under 200,000 clones, roughly 13% seen once. The specimen sequenced was PBMCs. The receptor source for this set is a man aged 50 to 59 in good health and CMV-seropositive.

This clone was detected a few times. The chain is built from TRBV4-2 and TRBJ1-4; D gene unclear. The CDR3 runs to 12 residues. The germline V gene has CDR1 LGHNA and CDR2 YNFKEQ. Trimming pared 4 bases from V and 7 bases from J, leaving 7 bases between. Written as DNA, the CDR3 is TGTGCCAGCAGCCTCGGGATTGAAAAACTGTTTTTT. This encodes CASSLGIEKLFF.

This clone was counted a few times. This chain connects TRBV7-2 to TRBJ2-7, with a possible D match to TRBD1 (5 bases). V lost 1 base and J 0 bases, leaving 13 bases between the germline ends. Germline loops: CDR1 SGHTA, CDR2 FQGNSA. CDR3 length: 16 residues. DNA of the CDR3: TGTGCCAGCAGCTTAGGGGGCCCCCTTTACTCCTACGAGCAGTACTTC. Protein product: CASSLGGPLYSYEQYF.

The chain joins TRBV12-5 to TRBJ2-2; D not resolved. V was shortened by 2 bases and J by 4 bases, with 14 bases between the two germline ends. The CDR3 runs 16 residues. Germline V gene data show CDR1 as LGHNT and CDR2 as FRNRAP. The CDR3 loop is CASGLTNSLSTGELFF. In DNA, the CDR3 is TGTGCTAGTGGTTTGACTAATTCCCTATCCACCGGGGAGCTGTTTTTT. Complete variable domain (other parts from reference TRBV12-5 and TRBJ2-2): DARVTQTPRHKVTEMGQEVTMRCQPILGHNTVFWYRQTMMQGLELLAYFRNRAPLDDSGMPKDRFSAEMPDATLATLKIQPSEPRDSAVYFCASGLTNSLSTGELFFGEGSRLTVL.

This rearrangement joins TRBV4-2 to TRBJ2-5; 15 bases fit TRBD2. This CDR3 has 15 amino acids. Germline CDR1 LGHNA, CDR2 YNFKEQ. The ends lost 6 bases at V and 5 bases at J; junction bases unmatched: 4. CDR3: CASSRTSGGAETQYF. The CDR3 DNA reads TGTGCCAGCAGTCGGACTAGCGGGGGGGCGGAGACCCAGTACTTC.

The CDR3 nucleotides are TGTGCCAGCAGCTTAGAACTAGCTTCCGATGAGCAGTTCTTC. It encodes CASSLELASDEQFF. This rearrangement joins TRBV7-2 to TRBJ2-1, with D possibly being TRBD2 (6 bases). Trimming shortened V by 1 base and J by 8 bases, and 12 bases separated the two germline ends. The length of the CDR3 is 14 residues. Germline CDR1 SGHTA, CDR2 FQGNSA.

This clone was seen more than once but under ten times. The V and J genes are TRBV28 and TRBJ1-4; a weak D match, TRBD1 (5 bases). With 4 bases removed from V and 4 bases from J, the gap between germline ends came to 13 bases. The CDR3 consists of 15 residues. In germline, CDR1 is MDHEN, CDR2 SYDVKM. CDR3 loop: CASSSGGLSNEKLFF. The DNA of the CDR3 is TGTGCCAGCAGTTCGGGGGGACTGAGTAATGAAAAACTGTTTTTT.

The V and J genes are TRBV5-1 and TRBJ2-1, with TRBD1 matching over 7 bases. Trimming took 2 bases from V and 5 from J; bases not matched to a gene: 1. This CDR3 comprises 13 residues. CDR1 and CDR2 from the germline V gene are SGHRS and YFSETQ. CDR3 sequence (DNA): TGCGCCAGCAGCTTTACAGGGGACAATGAGCAGTTCTTC. This encodes CASSFTGDNEQFF.

This chain uses TRBV19 with TRBJ2-2, with TRBD1 identical over 8 bases. Per germline, CDR1 LNHDA and CDR2 SQIVND (reference sequence). With V trimmed by 3 bases and J by 1 base, 4 bases remained unmatched. The CDR3 length is 16 residues. The CDR3 DNA sequence: TGTGCCAGTAGTATCCGTGGACAGGGGAACACCGGGGAGCTGTTTTTT. Residues: CASSIRGQGNTGELFF.

This clone has just a few counts. This rearrangement joins TRBV7-2 to TRBJ1-1; D is ambiguous. Trimming shortened V by 5 bases and J by 8 bases, and 12 bases separated the two germline ends. The CDR3 is 12 residues long. CDR1 and CDR2 (germline): SGHTA, FQGNSA. The CDR3 nucleotides read TGTGCCAGCAGCCCGAGAGGTCTCGAAGCTTTCTTT. Protein: CASSPRGLEAFF.

This chain links TRBV6-5 with TRBJ1-5; 9 bases are shared with TRBD1. Germline V CDR1 and CDR2: MNHEY, SVGAGI. This CDR3 is 14 amino acids long. Germline trimming cut 6 bases from V and 6 bases from J; bases unmatched to any gene: 6. The CDR3 bases are TGTGCCAGCAGGGCGGGGACAGGGATTCAGCCCCAGCATTTT. Its protein is CASRAGTGIQPQHF.

This clone was picked up a small number of times. The chain has TRBV9 and TRBJ2-5; maybe TRBD2 (6 bases). Germline V gene sequence: CDR1 SGDLS, CDR2 YYNGEE. Deletions cut 0 bases from V and 5 bases from J, with 20 bases between. CDR3 length equals 17 residues. The CDR3 loop reads CASSVGGEAGGVETQYF. In DNA form, the CDR3 reads TGTGCCAGCAGCGTAGGGGGGGAGGCAGGAGGAGTGGAGACCCAGTACTTC.

The table lists this clone with a few counts. The rearrangement joins TRBV6-6 to TRBJ2-5; no definite D call. The CDR3 covers 15 residues. V shed 0 bases and J shed 5 bases, with 13 bases lying between them. Germline values: CDR1 MNHNY, CDR2 SVGAGI (reference sequence). In DNA, the CDR3 is TGTGCCAGCAGTTACTCGACGGGTCTTGGGGAGACCCAGTACTTC. Encoded protein: CASSYSTGLGETQYF.

The chain couples TRBV5-1 to TRBJ2-5, with no clear D. V lost 2 bases and J lost 5, with 10 bases in between. CDR3 size: 13 residues. Germline V gene sequence: CDR1 SGHRS, CDR2 YFSETQ. CDR3 bases: TGCGCCAGCAGCTTATCCGGTGCGGAGACCCAGTACTTC. It is translated as CASSLSGAETQYF. The variable domain in full, completed from reference TRBV5-1 and TRBJ2-5, reads KAGVTQTPRYLIKTRGQQVTLSCSPISGHRSVSWYQQTPGQGLQFLFEYFSETQRNKGNFPGRFSGRQFSNSRSEMNVSTLELGDSALYLCASSLSGAETQYFGPGTRLLVL.

Details on this clone: Because it lacks the conserved phenylalanine or tryptophan at the end, this CDR3 is likely a read error. The V gene is TRBV27, the J gene TRBJ1-1; 7 nucleotides align to TRBD1. Germline assignment: CDR1 MNHEY and CDR2 SMNVEV (reference sequence). The V gene end was trimmed by 5 bases and the J gene end by 3 bases; junction bases not matched to a gene: 6. The CDR3 has 14 residues. The CDR3 nucleotides read TGTGCCAGCAGTATACAGGGGCCCGACACTGAAGCTTTCTTG. Residues: CASSIQGPDTEAFL.

The chain uses TRBV16 and TRBJ1-2; 9 bases fit TRBD1. The CDR3 sequence is 14 residues long. CDR1 is KGHSY and CDR2 is FQNENV in the germline V gene. The V segment lost 6 bases and the J segment 5 bases; nucleotides outside the gene matches: 7. The CDR3 region has the DNA TGTGCCAGCAGGGCTACAGGGGGCGTTTATGGCTACACCTTC. It encodes CASRATGGVYGYTF.

In DNA form, the CDR3 reads TGTGCCAGCAGCTTGGTTACAGGGCAGGCTTTCTTT. Translation gives CASSLVTGQAFF. The rearrangement uses TRBV5-8 and TRBJ1-1, with D maybe TRBD1 (6 bases). CDR1 is SGHTS, CDR2 YDEGEE, per germline. The V gene lost 0 bases and the J gene lost 11 bases, with 11 bases spanning the gap. This CDR3 is built from 12 residues.

This chain links TRBV5-6 with TRBJ1-5; no definite D call. Trimming removed 6 bases from V and 3 bases from J, with 13 bases in between. CDR3 size: 14 residues. CDR1 and CDR2 (germline): SGHDT, YYEEEE. CDR3 in amino acids: CASNHGGYNQPQHF. DNA of the CDR3: TGTGCCAGCAACCATGGCGGGTACAATCAGCCCCAGCATTTT.

There are a few counts of this clone. This rearrangement joins TRBV9 to TRBJ2-3, with D possibly matching TRBD2 (7 bases). Germline loops: CDR1 SGDLS, CDR2 YYNGEE. The CDR3 has 15 residues. V was clipped by 0 bases and J by 4 bases, with 12 bases between them. CDR3 DNA: TGTGCCAGCAGCGTAGTAGGGGGGGAGGCAGATACGCAGTATTTT. It specifies CASSVVGGEADTQYF.